This record concerns one T cell receptor (beta chain) sequence. What it recognizes is unknown. This record belongs to a study of T cell responses to AZD1222 COVID-19 vaccine. Study background: Doses given second, at about 4 or about 12 weeks, were pooled.

Trimming took off 4 bases at V and 1 base at J, with 14 bases between the two ends. Per germline, CDR1 SGHRS and CDR2 YFSETQ. CDR3 length equals 15 residues. Only in-frame clones appear in the TCRdb table, and some are missing; sequencing was by immunoSEQ multiplex PCR. In the table there are 150,000 to 180,000 clones, 88% of which are singletons. Study-wide results and limits: Seropositive at baseline were only six or seven AZD1222 recipients. There were mostly white British donors and more females than males, and clonal diversity was possibly underestimated. Rises in breadth and depth of Spike-specific TCRs came after two AZD1222 doses.

V is TRBV5-1 and J is TRBJ1-1; D unresolved. This material consisted of peripheral blood, taken on day 0 of AZD1222 vaccination. This receptor was taken from an adult in good health. CDR3: CASSRQVGANTEAFF. CDR3 DNA: TGCGCCAGCAGCCGCCAAGTAGGCGCGAACACTGAAGCTTTCTTT.